Here is one T cell receptor beta chain with its context. The antigen remains unidentified. Some clones are missing from TCRdb's copy, which holds only in-frame ones; the method was immunoSEQ multiplex PCR. The table shows more than 100,000 clones, with 85% to 95% occurring only once. Deletions cut 3 bases from V and 7 bases from J, with 10 bases between. The CDR3 spans 12 residues. Per the germline V gene, CDR1 is KGHSH and CDR2 is LQKENI. This entry belongs to a study of T cell responses to AZD1222 COVID-19 vaccine. General study results and limits: Sampling captured repertoires only after the peak T cell response.

The sample in question was peripheral blood, obtained 28 days after the second AZD1222 dose. This clonotype originated in an adult who received the AZD1222 COVID-19 vaccine. The J gene is TRBJ2-7, the V gene TRBV18, with D perhaps TRBD2 (5 bases). CDR3 sequence: CASSPDSGEQYF. The CDR3, as DNA: TGTGCCAGCTCACCGGACTCGGGGGAGCAGTACTTC.